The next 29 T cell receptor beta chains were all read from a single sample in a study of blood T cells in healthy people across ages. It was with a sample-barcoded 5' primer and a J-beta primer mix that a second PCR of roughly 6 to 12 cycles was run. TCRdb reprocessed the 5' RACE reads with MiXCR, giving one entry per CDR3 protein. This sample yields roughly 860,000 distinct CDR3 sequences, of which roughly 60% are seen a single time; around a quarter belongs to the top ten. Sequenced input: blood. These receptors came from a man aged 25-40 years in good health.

The CDR3 region has the DNA TGTGCCAGCAGCTTAGCGCTAAGTTTGGATGAGCAGTTCTTC. It yields the protein CASSLALSLDEQFF. The chain joins TRBV7-2 to TRBJ2-1, with D unclear. The CDR3 loop spans 14 amino acids. Germline CDR1 SGHTA, CDR2 FQGNSA. Trimming took off 0 bases at V and 8 bases at J, with 11 bases between the two ends.

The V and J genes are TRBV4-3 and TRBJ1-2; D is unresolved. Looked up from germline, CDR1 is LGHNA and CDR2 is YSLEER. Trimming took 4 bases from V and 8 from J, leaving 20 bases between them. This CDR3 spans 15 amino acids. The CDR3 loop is CASSPMGVRQDGYTF. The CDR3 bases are TGCGCCAGCAGCCCCATGGGAGTACGCCAGGACGGCTACACCTTC.

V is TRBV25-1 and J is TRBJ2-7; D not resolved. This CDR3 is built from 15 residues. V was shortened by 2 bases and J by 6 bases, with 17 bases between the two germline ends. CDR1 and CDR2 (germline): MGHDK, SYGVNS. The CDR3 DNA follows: TGTGCCAGCAGTGAAGTTGGCTCCACCGGTCTCGAGCAGTACTTC. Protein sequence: CASSEVGSTGLEQYF.

The CDR3 sequence: CASSLYSPGQGYNEQYF. Written as DNA, the CDR3 is TGTGCCAGCAGTTTATATTCGCCGGGACAGGGGTATAACGAGCAGTACTTC. The V and J genes are TRBV28 and TRBJ2-7; 10 nucleotides align to TRBD1. V shed 1 base and J 5 bases; nucleotides not matched to a gene: 11. The CDR3 runs to 17 residues. Per the germline V gene, CDR1 is MDHEN and CDR2 is SYDVKM.

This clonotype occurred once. In DNA form, the CDR3 reads TGTGCCACCAGTGATACACAGGTGAGGGGTTACAATGAGCAGTTCTTC. Protein sequence: CATSDTQVRGYNEQFF. The V gene is TRBV24-1, the J gene TRBJ2-1, with D possibly called TRBD1 or TRBD2 (5 bases each). Germline CDR1 reads KGHDR; CDR2 reads SFDVKD. The CDR3 sequence is 16 residues long. V lost 3 bases, J lost 4 bases, and 15 bases lay in between.

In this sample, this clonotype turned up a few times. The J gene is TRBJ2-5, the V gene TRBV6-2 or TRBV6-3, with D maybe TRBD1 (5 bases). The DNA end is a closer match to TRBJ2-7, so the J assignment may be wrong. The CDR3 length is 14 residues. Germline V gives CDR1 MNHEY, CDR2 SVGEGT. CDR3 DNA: TGTGCCAGCAGTTATCTAGGACAACTGGCCGAGCAGTACTTC. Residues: CASSYLGQLAEQYF.

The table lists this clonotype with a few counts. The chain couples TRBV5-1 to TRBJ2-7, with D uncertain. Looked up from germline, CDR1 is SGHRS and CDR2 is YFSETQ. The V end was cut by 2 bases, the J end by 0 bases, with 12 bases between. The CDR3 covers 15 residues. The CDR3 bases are TGCGCCAGCAGCTTACAACAGTTCAGCTCCTACGAGCAGTACTTC. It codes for CASSLQQFSSYEQYF.

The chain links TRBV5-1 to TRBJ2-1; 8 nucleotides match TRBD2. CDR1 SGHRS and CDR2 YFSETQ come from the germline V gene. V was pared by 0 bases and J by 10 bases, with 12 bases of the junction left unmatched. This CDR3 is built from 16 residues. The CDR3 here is CASSLAWSGGIGEQFF. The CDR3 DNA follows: TGCGCCAGCAGCTTGGCCTGGAGCGGGGGTATTGGGGAGCAGTTCTTC.

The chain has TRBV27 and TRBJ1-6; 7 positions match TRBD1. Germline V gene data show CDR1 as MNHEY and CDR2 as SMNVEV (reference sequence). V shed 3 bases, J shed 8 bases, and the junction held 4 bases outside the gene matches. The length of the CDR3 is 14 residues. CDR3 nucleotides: TGTGCCAGCAGTTTTGACAGGGTATATTCACCCCTCCACTTT. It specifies CASSFDRVYSPLHF.

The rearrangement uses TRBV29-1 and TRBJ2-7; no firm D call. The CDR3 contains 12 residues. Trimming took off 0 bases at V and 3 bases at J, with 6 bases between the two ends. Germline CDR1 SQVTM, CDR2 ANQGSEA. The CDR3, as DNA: TGCAGCGTTGAAGAGGTGAGCTACGAGCAGTACTTC. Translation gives CSVEEVSYEQYF.

The CDR3: CASKGQGGEQYF. Written as DNA, the CDR3 is TGTGCCAGCAAGGGACAGGGGGGCGAGCAGTACTTC. The rearrangement joins TRBV6-5 to TRBJ2-5; the match to TRBD1 covers 11 bases. The J call could be wrong; TRBJ2-7 is a better fit for the DNA end. CDR1 and CDR2 (germline): MNHEY, SVGAGI. CDR3 length: 12 residues.

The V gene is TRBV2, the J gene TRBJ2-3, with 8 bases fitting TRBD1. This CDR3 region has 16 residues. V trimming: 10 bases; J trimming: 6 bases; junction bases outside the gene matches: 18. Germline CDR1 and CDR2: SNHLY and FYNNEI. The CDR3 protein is CATRTGYMTRTDTQYF. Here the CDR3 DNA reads TGTGCCACCCGGACAGGGTACATGACTCGGACCGATACGCAGTATTTT.

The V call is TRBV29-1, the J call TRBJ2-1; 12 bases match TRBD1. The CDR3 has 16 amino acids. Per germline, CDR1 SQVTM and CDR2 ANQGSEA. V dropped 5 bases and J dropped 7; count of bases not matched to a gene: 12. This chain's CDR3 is CSVCVRGQGAWNEQFF. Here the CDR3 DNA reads TGCAGCGTTTGCGTGAGGGGACAGGGGGCGTGGAATGAGCAGTTCTTC.

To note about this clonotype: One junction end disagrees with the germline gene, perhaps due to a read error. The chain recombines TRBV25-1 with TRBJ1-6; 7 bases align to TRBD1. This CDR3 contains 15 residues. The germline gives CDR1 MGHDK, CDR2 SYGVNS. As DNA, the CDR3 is TGTGCCAGCAGTGAAAGGGACAGTTGTAATCCACCCCTCCACTTT. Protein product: CASSERDSCNPPLHF.

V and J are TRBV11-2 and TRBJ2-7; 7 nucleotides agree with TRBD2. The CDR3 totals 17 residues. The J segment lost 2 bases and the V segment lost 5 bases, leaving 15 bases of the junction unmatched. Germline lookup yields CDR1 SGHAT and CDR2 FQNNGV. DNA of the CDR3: TGTGCCAGCAGCCCCCTAGGCCGAGCGGGGAGGCCCTACGAGCAGTACTTC. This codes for CASSPLGRAGRPYEQYF.

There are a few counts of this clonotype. CDR3 region: CASGEELASTDTQYF. CDR3 DNA: TGTGCCAGCGGAGAGGAACTAGCGAGCACAGATACGCAGTATTTT. The gene calls are TRBV28 and TRBJ2-3, with 7 bases aligning to TRBD2. The CDR3 covers 15 residues. The V gene end was trimmed by 8 bases and the J gene end by 0 bases; junction bases not matched to a gene: 8. Germline V gives CDR1 MDHEN, CDR2 SYDVKM.

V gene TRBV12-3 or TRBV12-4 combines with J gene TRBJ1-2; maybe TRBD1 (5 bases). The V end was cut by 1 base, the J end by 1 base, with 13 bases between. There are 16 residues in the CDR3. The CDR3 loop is CASSLGPRGGNYGYTF. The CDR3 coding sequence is TGTGCCAGCAGTTTAGGTCCGAGGGGAGGTAACTATGGCTACACCTTC.

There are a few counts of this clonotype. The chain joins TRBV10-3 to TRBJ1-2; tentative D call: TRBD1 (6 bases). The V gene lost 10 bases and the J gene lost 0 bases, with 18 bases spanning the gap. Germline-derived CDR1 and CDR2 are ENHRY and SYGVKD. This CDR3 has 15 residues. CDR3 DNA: TGTGCCACCGGCCGTGGACAGAGGTCTAACTATGGCTACACCTTC. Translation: CATGRGQRSNYGYTF.

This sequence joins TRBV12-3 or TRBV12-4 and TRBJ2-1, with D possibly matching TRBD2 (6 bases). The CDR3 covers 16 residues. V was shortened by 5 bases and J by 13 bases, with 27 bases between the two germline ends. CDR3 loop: CASSQLGGRMMETQFF. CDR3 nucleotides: TGTGCCAGCAGTCAGTTGGGGGGTCGAATGATGGAGACCCAGTTCTTC.

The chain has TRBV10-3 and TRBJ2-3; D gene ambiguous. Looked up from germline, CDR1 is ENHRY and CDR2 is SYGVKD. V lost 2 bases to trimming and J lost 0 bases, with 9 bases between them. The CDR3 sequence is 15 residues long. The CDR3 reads CAISEMAGSTDTQYF. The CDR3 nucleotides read TGTGCCATCAGTGAGATGGCTGGTAGCACAGATACGCAGTATTTT.

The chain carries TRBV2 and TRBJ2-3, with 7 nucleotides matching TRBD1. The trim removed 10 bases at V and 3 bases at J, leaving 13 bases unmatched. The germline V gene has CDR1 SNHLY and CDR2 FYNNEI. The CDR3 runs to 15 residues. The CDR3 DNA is TGTGCCACCCATCCGGGACAGATTATAACAGATACGCAGTATTTT. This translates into CATHPGQIITDTQYF.

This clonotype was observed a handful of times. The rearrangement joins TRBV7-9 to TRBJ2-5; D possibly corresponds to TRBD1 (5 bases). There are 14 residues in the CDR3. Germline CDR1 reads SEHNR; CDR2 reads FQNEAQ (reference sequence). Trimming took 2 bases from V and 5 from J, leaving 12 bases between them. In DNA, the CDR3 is TGTGCCAGCAGCTTACAGGGTTTACGGGAGACCCAGTACTTC. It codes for CASSLQGLRETQYF.

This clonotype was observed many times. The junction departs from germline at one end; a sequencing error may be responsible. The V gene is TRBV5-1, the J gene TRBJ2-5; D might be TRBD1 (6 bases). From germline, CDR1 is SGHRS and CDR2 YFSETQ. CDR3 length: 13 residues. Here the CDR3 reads CASSLQGRETQYF. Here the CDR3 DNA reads TGTGCCAGCAGCTTACAGGGTCGGGAGACCCAGTACTTC.

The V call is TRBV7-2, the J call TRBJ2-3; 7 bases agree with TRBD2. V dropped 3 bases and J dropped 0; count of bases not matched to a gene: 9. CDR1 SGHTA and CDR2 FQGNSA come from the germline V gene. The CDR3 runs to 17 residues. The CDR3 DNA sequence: TGTGCCAGCAGCTTTCTAACGGGGGGTTTTAGCACAGATACGCAGTATTTT. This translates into CASSFLTGGFSTDTQYF.

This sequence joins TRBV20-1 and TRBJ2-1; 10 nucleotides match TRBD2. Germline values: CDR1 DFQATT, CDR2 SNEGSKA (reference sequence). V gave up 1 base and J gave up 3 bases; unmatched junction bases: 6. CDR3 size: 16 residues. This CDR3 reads CSARGLAGGNYNEQFF. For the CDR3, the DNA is TGCAGTGCTAGAGGGTTAGCGGGGGGCAACTACAATGAGCAGTTCTTC.

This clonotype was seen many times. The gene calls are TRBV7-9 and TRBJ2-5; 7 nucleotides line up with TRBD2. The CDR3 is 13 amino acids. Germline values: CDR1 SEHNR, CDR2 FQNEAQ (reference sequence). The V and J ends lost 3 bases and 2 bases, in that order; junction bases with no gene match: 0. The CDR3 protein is CASSFGGQETQYF. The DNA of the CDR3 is TGTGCCAGCAGCTTCGGGGGGCAAGAGACCCAGTACTTC.

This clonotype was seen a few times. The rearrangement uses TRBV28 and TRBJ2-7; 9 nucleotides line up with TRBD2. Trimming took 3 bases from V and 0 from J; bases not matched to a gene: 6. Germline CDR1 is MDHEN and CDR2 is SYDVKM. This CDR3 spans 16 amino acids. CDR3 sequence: CASSLGLAGTSYEQYF. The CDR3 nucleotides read TGTGCCAGCAGTTTGGGGCTAGCGGGGACCTCCTACGAGCAGTACTTC.

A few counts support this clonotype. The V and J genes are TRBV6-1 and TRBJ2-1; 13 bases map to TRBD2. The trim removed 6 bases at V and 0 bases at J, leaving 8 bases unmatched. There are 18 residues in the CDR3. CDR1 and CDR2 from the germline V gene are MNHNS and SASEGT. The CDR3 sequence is CASRMGLAGTYSYNEQFF. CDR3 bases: TGTGCCAGCAGGATGGGACTAGCGGGGACTTACTCCTACAATGAGCAGTTCTTC.

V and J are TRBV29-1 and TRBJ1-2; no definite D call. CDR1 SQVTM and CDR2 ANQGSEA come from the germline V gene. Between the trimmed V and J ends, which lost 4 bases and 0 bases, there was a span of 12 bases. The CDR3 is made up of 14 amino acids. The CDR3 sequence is CSVAGRPANYGYTF. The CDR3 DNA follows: TGCAGCGTTGCCGGCAGACCAGCTAACTATGGCTACACCTTC.